This T cell receptor beta chain was captured in a study of blood T cell repertoires in COVID-19. Germline CDR1 reads LNHDA; CDR2 reads SQIVND (reference sequence). This CDR3 is 13 amino acids long. Trimming stripped 8 bases from V and 1 base from J, with 11 bases between. Using immunoSEQ multiplex PCR, the repertoire was profiled, and TCRdb retains in-frame clones only, with some absent. Here the sample spans about 130,000 clones, more than 75% being singletons. The table lists this clone with a few counts. Source material: peripheral blood. The TCR comes from a man between 60 and 75 years old who had recovered from COVID-19. The J gene is TRBJ1-1, the V gene TRBV19; D not resolved. CDR3 region: CASQTTANTEAFF. CDR3 nucleotides: TGTGCCAGTCAGACTACAGCGAACACTGAAGCTTTCTTT.